The T cell receptor (beta chain) described here comes from a study of shared clonotypes between healthy human individuals. Study-level information: The donor pool was made up of a couple of women and three men aged 18 to 49. Per-donor plates numbered three CD4 naive, three CD4 memory, two CD8 naive and one CD8 memory.

This CDR3 has 17 amino acids. The V end was cut by 2 bases, the J end by 3 bases, with 17 bases between. CDR1 and CDR2 from the germline V gene are MGHRA and YSYEKL. Study results and limitations: Sequencing depth was predicted to influence how clonotypes are shared among donors.

As to this clone: The antigen remains unidentified.

Some clones are missing from TCRdb's copy, which holds only in-frame ones; the method was immunoSEQ multiplex PCR. This table holds about 2.4 million clones, 93% found once. Sequenced: naive CD4+ T cells from PBMCs. Subset reported: CD45RA+ positively selected. The chain is built from TRBV4-1 and TRBJ2-1; perhaps TRBD1 as D (6 bases). The sequence came from a man younger than 30 in good health. Some clones in this sample may be carry-over from other donors' samples. The CDR3: CASSQTLVGQGYNEQFF. The CDR3 DNA follows: TGCGCCAGCAGCCAAACGCTGGTGGGACAAGGCTACAATGAGCAGTTCTTC.